The rows below give T cell receptor beta chains drawn from one sample of a study of molecular identifiers for immune sequencing clone quantification. TCRdb re-called the PCR reads with MiXCR, one entry per CDR3 protein. The top ten hold approximately 0.8% of the sample, which has 460,000 or so distinct CDR3 sequences, about a quarter seen once. The sample was naive CD8+ T cells from blood, with Jurkat cell RNA spiked in. The receptors here all came from a human donor in good health. Some libraries in this study had Jurkat cell RNA spiked in. Both conserved end residues are part of each CDR3. A D gene is named only where the DNA matches it firmly. The size field is filled for only some rows; it gives once, few, many or a size class.

V gene: TRBV6-2/TRBV6-3
clone size: .
D gene: TRBD2
J gene: TRBJ2-6
CDR3 DNA: TGTGCCAGCAGTTACTCCCGTACTAGCGGGAGGGCCCCATATGGGGCCAACGTCCTGACTTTC
CDR3 protein: CASSYSRTSGRAPYGANVLTF

V gene: TRBV2
clone size: .
D gene: .
J gene: TRBJ1-4
CDR3 DNA: TGTGCCTCCGAGGAGGGGGGGGCGCGGACTAATGAAAAACTGTTTTTT
CDR3 protein: CASEEGGARTNEKLFF

V gene: TRBV7-9
clone size: few
D gene: .
J gene: TRBJ2-2
CDR3 DNA: TGCGCCAGCAGCTTTGTGCCAGAGAACACCGGGGAGCTGTTTTTT
CDR3 protein: CASSFVPENTGELFF

V gene: TRBV9
clone size: few
D gene: .
J gene: TRBJ1-2
CDR3 DNA: TGTGCCAGCAGCACTACAACCGCCAGGGTTAACTATGGCTACACCTTC
CDR3 protein: CASSTTTARVNYGYTF

V gene: TRBV14
clone size: .
D gene: .
J gene: TRBJ2-7
CDR3 DNA: TGTGCCAGCAGCCAATTTCTCTCGGGCGCCTACGAGCAGTACTTC
CDR3 protein: CASSQFLSGAYEQYF

V gene: TRBV28
clone size: .
D gene: .
J gene: TRBJ2-2
CDR3 DNA: TGTGCCAGCACTTGGAGAATCGGGGAGCTGTTTTTT
CDR3 protein: CASTWRIGELFF

V gene: TRBV4-3
clone size: .
D gene: .
J gene: TRBJ2-7
CDR3 DNA: TGCGCCAGCAGCCAAGGGCTATACTCCTACGAGCAGTACTTC
CDR3 protein: CASSQGLYSYEQYF

V gene: TRBV12-3/TRBV12-4
clone size: many
D gene: .
J gene: TRBJ2-4
CDR3 DNA: TGTGCCAGCAGTTTGTTGGGTCCGGGCAAAAACATTCAGTACTTC
CDR3 protein: CASSLLGPGKNIQYF

V gene: TRBV4-3
clone size: many
D gene: .
J gene: TRBJ2-1
CDR3 DNA: TGCGCCAGCAGCCTACAGGGACATGAGCAGTTCTTC
CDR3 protein: CASSLQGHEQFF

V gene: TRBV7-9
clone size: .
D gene: .
J gene: TRBJ2-5
CDR3 DNA: TGTGCCAGCAGCTTGCCGGCGGCGGTCCAAGAGACCCAGTACTTC
CDR3 protein: CASSLPAAVQETQYF

V gene: TRBV28
clone size: many
D gene: .
J gene: TRBJ2-3
CDR3 DNA: TGTGCCAGCAGTACTACGACAGGTTACAAATCAGATACGCAGTATTTT
CDR3 protein: CASSTTTGYKSDTQYF

V gene: TRBV6-5
clone size: .
D gene: .
J gene: TRBJ2-1
CDR3 DNA: TGTGCCAGCAGTTACTCGAGCATCCCGGAGGATGAGCAGTTCTTC
CDR3 protein: CASSYSSIPEDEQFF

V gene: TRBV12-3/TRBV12-4
clone size: many
D gene: TRBD1
J gene: TRBJ2-3
CDR3 DNA: TGTGCCAGCAGTTTTTTTTTCGGGACAGCGACCACAGATACGCAGTATTTT
CDR3 protein: CASSFFFGTATTDTQYF

V gene: TRBV6-2/TRBV6-3
clone size: .
D gene: .
J gene: TRBJ1-1
CDR3 DNA: TGTGCCAGCAACCCCACGGTAACCTTAAGCACTGAAGCTTTCTTT
CDR3 protein: CASNPTVTLSTEAFF

V gene: TRBV7-9
clone size: many
D gene: .
J gene: TRBJ2-2
CDR3 DNA: TGTGCCAGCAGCTCCACATCTGGGACGGCGACTCCGAACACCGGGGAGCTGTTTTTT
CDR3 protein: CASSSTSGTATPNTGELFF

V gene: TRBV24-1
clone size: few
D gene: .
J gene: TRBJ2-2
CDR3 DNA: TGTGCCACTAGAGAAAGTACCACCGGGGAGCTGTTTTTT
CDR3 protein: CATRESTTGELFF

V gene: TRBV4-3
clone size: many
D gene: TRBD2
J gene: TRBJ2-3
CDR3 DNA: TGCGCCAGCAGCCCCCTAACGGCCGGACTAGCGGACCTCACAGATACGCAGTATTTT
CDR3 protein: CASSPLTAGLADLTDTQYF

V gene: TRBV5-1
clone size: many
D gene: .
J gene: TRBJ2-7
CDR3 DNA: TGCGCCAGCAGCCCCACTGCAGGGAGATCCTACGAGCAGTACTTC
CDR3 protein: CASSPTAGRSYEQYF

V gene: TRBV28
clone size: many
D gene: .
J gene: TRBJ2-6
CDR3 DNA: TGTGCCAGCAGTCCCAGGGGGGCTGGGGCCAACGTCCTGACTTTC
CDR3 protein: CASSPRGAGANVLTF

V gene: TRBV30
clone size: .
D gene: .
J gene: TRBJ2-5
CDR3 DNA: TGTGCCTGGAGTTTGAACCAGAGAACCCAGTACTTC
CDR3 protein: CAWSLNQRTQYF

V gene: TRBV20-1
clone size: .
D gene: TRBD2
J gene: TRBJ2-7
CDR3 DNA: TGCAGTGCTAGACTAGCGGGAGAGGGTGGGTACGAGCAGTACTTC
CDR3 protein: CSARLAGEGGYEQYF

V gene: TRBV20-1
clone size: .
D gene: TRBD1
J gene: TRBJ1-1
CDR3 DNA: TGCAGTGCAATTGACGGACAGGGGAGGACTGAAGCTTTCTTT
CDR3 protein: CSAIDGQGRTEAFF

V gene: TRBV12-3/TRBV12-4
clone size: few
D gene: .
J gene: TRBJ2-5
CDR3 DNA: TGTGCCAGCAGTTTAGGGCGGAATTTCGAGACCCAGTACTTC
CDR3 protein: CASSLGRNFETQYF

V gene: TRBV29-1
clone size: .
D gene: TRBD2
J gene: TRBJ2-7
CDR3 DNA: TGCAGCGTCACGGGGGGGGATAACAGGTCGGCGCAGTACTTC
CDR3 protein: CSVTGGDNRSAQYF

V gene: TRBV4-3
clone size: .
D gene: .
J gene: TRBJ2-5
CDR3 DNA: TGCGCCAGCAGCCAAAACGTGCCGGGAGCGTACCAAGAGACCCAGTACTTC
CDR3 protein: CASSQNVPGAYQETQYF

V gene: TRBV19
clone size: few
D gene: .
J gene: TRBJ2-1
CDR3 DNA: TGTGCCAGTAGTATCGGGGGAGTGCACAATGAGCAGTTCTTC
CDR3 protein: CASSIGGVHNEQFF

V gene: TRBV11-2
clone size: .
D gene: .
J gene: TRBJ2-5
CDR3 DNA: TGTGCCAGCAGCCTTCAGGTAGAGACCCAGTACTTC
CDR3 protein: CASSLQVETQYF

V gene: TRBV12-3/TRBV12-4
clone size: many
D gene: .
J gene: TRBJ1-5
CDR3 DNA: TGTGCCAGCAGTTTTAGCAATCAGCCCCAGCATTTT
CDR3 protein: CASSFSNQPQHF

V gene: TRBV29-1
clone size: many
D gene: .
J gene: TRBJ1-1
CDR3 DNA: TGCAGCGTTACACTCCAGAACACTGAAGCTTTCTTT
CDR3 protein: CSVTLQNTEAFF

V gene: TRBV28
clone size: few
D gene: .
J gene: TRBJ1-1
CDR3 DNA: TGTGCCAGCAGTTCTGTGGGGGCGCCGGTTGAAGCTTTCTTT
CDR3 protein: CASSSVGAPVEAFF

V gene: TRBV5-1
clone size: many
D gene: .
J gene: TRBJ2-7
CDR3 DNA: TGCGCCAGCAGTATCTCGGGGCCCGACTACGAGCAGTACTTC
CDR3 protein: CASSISGPDYEQYF

V gene: TRBV20-1
clone size: .
D gene: .
J gene: TRBJ2-5
CDR3 DNA: TGCAGTGCTAGAGATACAGAGACCCAGTACTTC
CDR3 protein: CSARDTETQYF

V gene: TRBV27
clone size: .
D gene: TRBD2
J gene: TRBJ2-7
CDR3 DNA: TGTGCCAGCCAAACCGGGACTAGGGGCCACGAGCAGTACTTC
CDR3 protein: CASQTGTRGHEQYF

V gene: TRBV6-6
clone size: many
D gene: .
J gene: TRBJ2-7
CDR3 DNA: TGTGCCAGCAGTTACTCTGGACAGCCCGAGCAGTACTTC
CDR3 protein: CASSYSGQPEQYF

V gene: TRBV5-4
clone size: many
D gene: .
J gene: TRBJ2-7
CDR3 DNA: TGTGCCAGCAGCTTGGGGGGCATCGAGCAGTACTTC
CDR3 protein: CASSLGGIEQYF

V gene: TRBV15
clone size: .
D gene: .
J gene: TRBJ2-1
CDR3 DNA: TGTGCCACCAGCGGGACGGGTATCAAGTACAATGAGCAGTTCTTC
CDR3 protein: CATSGTGIKYNEQFF

V gene: TRBV6-2/TRBV6-3
clone size: .
D gene: .
J gene: TRBJ2-2
CDR3 DNA: TGTGCCAGCACCCTTGCGAACACCGGGGAGCTGTTTTTT
CDR3 protein: CASTLANTGELFF

V gene: TRBV25-1
clone size: .
D gene: .
J gene: TRBJ1-1
CDR3 DNA: TGTGCCAGCAGCCCCACGGCGGGAGGGGGCACTGAAGCTTTCTTT
CDR3 protein: CASSPTAGGGTEAFF

V gene: TRBV12-3/TRBV12-4
clone size: .
D gene: TRBD1
J gene: TRBJ2-5
CDR3 DNA: TGTGCCAGCAGTTATGGGACAGCCTCGAGAGAGACCCAGTACTTC
CDR3 protein: CASSYGTASRETQYF

V gene: TRBV15
clone size: .
D gene: TRBD2
J gene: TRBJ2-1
CDR3 DNA: TGTGCCACCAGCAGAGATTTAGCGGGAAGCTACAATGAGCAGTTCTTC
CDR3 protein: CATSRDLAGSYNEQFF

V gene: TRBV4-1
clone size: .
D gene: .
J gene: TRBJ2-2
CDR3 DNA: TGCGCCAGCAGCCAACAACACAGGGTCTCGAACACCGGGGAGCTGTTTTTT
CDR3 protein: CASSQQHRVSNTGELFF

V gene: TRBV6-2/TRBV6-3
clone size: many
D gene: .
J gene: TRBJ2-3
CDR3 DNA: TGTGCCAGCAGCCCGAATTTGAGGGATACGCAGTATTTT
CDR3 protein: CASSPNLRDTQYF

V gene: TRBV6-2/TRBV6-3
clone size: few
D gene: .
J gene: TRBJ2-7
CDR3 DNA: TGTGCCAGCAGTTGGGCCTGTCCCTCCGAGCAGTACTTC
CDR3 protein: CASSWACPSEQYF

V gene: TRBV7-9
clone size: many
D gene: TRBD1
J gene: TRBJ1-1
CDR3 DNA: TGTGCCAGCAGCTTAGTACAGGGGGCTGAAGCTTTCTTT
CDR3 protein: CASSLVQGAEAFF

V gene: TRBV30
clone size: few
D gene: TRBD1
J gene: TRBJ2-7
CDR3 DNA: TGTGCCTGGAGTGGATGGGACAGTTCCTACGAGCAGTACTTC
CDR3 protein: CAWSGWDSSYEQYF

V gene: TRBV7-9
clone size: many
D gene: .
J gene: TRBJ1-5
CDR3 DNA: TGTGCCAGCAGCTTAACAGAAGACAATCAGCCCCAGCATTTT
CDR3 protein: CASSLTEDNQPQHF

V gene: TRBV20-1
clone size: .
D gene: TRBD2
J gene: TRBJ2-7
CDR3 DNA: TGCAGTGCTGGACTACCCCCGGGATTGGCGGGAGCTTACGAGCAGTACTTC
CDR3 protein: CSAGLPPGLAGAYEQYF

V gene: TRBV7-2
clone size: many
D gene: .
J gene: TRBJ2-3
CDR3 DNA: TGTGCCAGCAACTCCCTCGGCACAGGGACAGATACGCAGTATTTT
CDR3 protein: CASNSLGTGTDTQYF

V gene: TRBV30
clone size: .
D gene: .
J gene: TRBJ2-7
CDR3 DNA: TGTGCCTGGAGTTACAGGGTAGGCGAGCAGTACTTC
CDR3 protein: CAWSYRVGEQYF

V gene: TRBV5-4
clone size: many
D gene: .
J gene: TRBJ2-7
CDR3 DNA: TGTGCCAGCAGCTTGCTGGACGAGCAGTACTTC
CDR3 protein: CASSLLDEQYF

V gene: TRBV24-1
clone size: .
D gene: .
J gene: TRBJ2-1
CDR3 DNA: TGTGCCACCAGTGATTTGGTACTCTCAAGTGGTGAGCAGTTCTTC
CDR3 protein: CATSDLVLSSGEQFF

V gene: TRBV9
clone size: .
D gene: .
J gene: TRBJ2-7
CDR3 DNA: TGTGCCAGCAGCGTAGGTTCCGCCACCTACGAGCAGTACTTC
CDR3 protein: CASSVGSATYEQYF

V gene: TRBV7-2
clone size: .
D gene: .
J gene: TRBJ2-2
CDR3 DNA: TGTGCCAGCAGCTTACCCCGGTCCCTAGGACACCTCACCGGGGAGCTGTTTTTT
CDR3 protein: CASSLPRSLGHLTGELFF

V gene: TRBV28
clone size: .
D gene: .
J gene: TRBJ1-6
CDR3 DNA: TGTGCCAGCAGTTTGGCCGGGGCGCGTAATTCACCCCTCCACTTT
CDR3 protein: CASSLAGARNSPLHF

V gene: TRBV7-7
clone size: few
D gene: TRBD1
J gene: TRBJ2-2
CDR3 DNA: TGTGCCAGCAGCCCCGGGACAGAATTAACCGGGGAGCTGTTTTTT
CDR3 protein: CASSPGTELTGELFF

V gene: TRBV12-3/TRBV12-4
clone size: many
D gene: TRBD1
J gene: TRBJ2-1
CDR3 DNA: TGTGCCAGCAGTTACAGGACAGGGTACTATGAGCAGTTCTTC
CDR3 protein: CASSYRTGYYEQFF

V gene: TRBV7-9
clone size: few
D gene: .
J gene: TRBJ2-7
CDR3 DNA: TGTGCCAGCAGCTTAGTAGGGGGTAGCGCCTACGAGCAGTACTTC
CDR3 protein: CASSLVGGSAYEQYF

V gene: TRBV9
clone size: few
D gene: .
J gene: TRBJ2-7
CDR3 DNA: TGTGCCAGCAGCGTAGACAGTGGTGCCTACGAGCAGTACTTC
CDR3 protein: CASSVDSGAYEQYF

V gene: TRBV27
clone size: few
D gene: TRBD1
J gene: TRBJ2-7
CDR3 DNA: TGTGCCAGCAGCCGCATGCACAGATACAGGGGGATATGGGAGCAGTACTTC
CDR3 protein: CASSRMHRYRGIWEQYF